The 3 T cell receptor beta chains presented below share a single source sample, sequenced in a study of T cells after yellow fever vaccination. TCRdb analysed the 5' RACE reads with MiXCR anew, one entry per CDR3 protein. The sample lists approximately 150,000 distinct CDR3 sequences, roughly 8% occurring once. Sequenced here: CD4+ T cells sorted from PBMCs, sampled 5 days after the yellow fever booster vaccination. The origin of the receptors is a man aged 25-45 years who received the YFV17D yellow fever vaccine.

A remark on this clonotype: This clone may be a read error of a much larger clone one base away. The chain links TRBV5-1 to TRBJ2-2; maybe TRBD2 (5 bases). CDR3 length: 13 residues. Looked up from germline, CDR1 is SGHRS and CDR2 is YFSETQ. V lost 4 bases to trimming and J lost 7 bases, with 11 bases between them. The CDR3 DNA is TGCGCCAGCAGCCACCAGGAGGACGGGGAGCTGTTTTTT. It yields the protein CASSHQEDGELFF.

This clonotype was picked up many times. The chain recombines TRBV7-7 with TRBJ2-1, with 7 positions matching TRBD2. The CDR3 runs to 14 residues. V shed 1 base and J 6 bases; nucleotides not matched to a gene: 3. CDR1 is SSHAT and CDR2 is FNYEAQ in the germline V gene (reference sequence). The CDR3 protein is CASSLDGGGNEQFF. CDR3 coding DNA: TGTGCCAGCAGCTTAGATGGCGGGGGCAATGAGCAGTTCTTC.

This clonotype was detected a few times. The CDR3 DNA is TGCAGTGCTAGAGACTACCGGAGCCTTGATGAGCAGTTCTTC. Translated: CSARDYRSLDEQFF. The chain links TRBV20-1 to TRBJ2-1; the D is unclear. Germline lookup yields CDR1 DFQATT and CDR2 SNEGSKA (reference sequence). Trimming shortened V by 0 bases and J by 8 bases, and 14 bases separated the two germline ends. The length of the CDR3 is 14 residues.